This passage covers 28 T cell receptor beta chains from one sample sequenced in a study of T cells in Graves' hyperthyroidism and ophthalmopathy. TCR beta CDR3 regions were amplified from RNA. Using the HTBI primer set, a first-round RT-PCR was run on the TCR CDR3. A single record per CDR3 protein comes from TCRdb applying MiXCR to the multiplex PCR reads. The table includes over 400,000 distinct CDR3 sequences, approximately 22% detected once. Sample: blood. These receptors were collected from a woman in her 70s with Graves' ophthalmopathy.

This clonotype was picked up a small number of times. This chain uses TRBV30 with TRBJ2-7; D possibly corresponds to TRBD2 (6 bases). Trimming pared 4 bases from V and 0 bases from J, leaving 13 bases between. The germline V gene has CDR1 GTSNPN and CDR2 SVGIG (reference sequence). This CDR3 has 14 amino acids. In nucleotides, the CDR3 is TGTGCCTGGAACGGCGGGATGTTCTCCTACGAGCAGTACTTC. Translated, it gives CAWNGGMFSYEQYF.

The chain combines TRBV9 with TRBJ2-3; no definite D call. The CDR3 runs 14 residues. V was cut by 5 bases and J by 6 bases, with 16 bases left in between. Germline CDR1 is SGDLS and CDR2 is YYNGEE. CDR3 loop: CASRRLSIGDTQYF. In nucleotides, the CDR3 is TGTGCCAGCAGGCGACTTAGCATCGGGGATACGCAGTATTTT.

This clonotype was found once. This CDR3 is CASSQTGKGTEAFF. The CDR3 DNA reads TGCGCCAGCAGCCAAACAGGGAAGGGCACTGAAGCTTTCTTT. J is TRBJ1-1 and V is TRBV4-3; perhaps TRBD1 as D (6 bases). CDR3 length equals 14 residues. Germline lookup yields CDR1 LGHNA and CDR2 YSLEER. V was pared by 2 bases and J by 4 bases, with 11 bases between.

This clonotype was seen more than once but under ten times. CDR3 nucleotides: TGTGCCAGCAGCGTAGGAGGGGTCTTCTCCTACAATGAGCAGTTCTTC. It encodes CASSVGGVFSYNEQFF. The chain carries TRBV9 and TRBJ2-1, with D perhaps matching TRBD1 or TRBD2 (5 bases each). Per the germline V gene, CDR1 is SGDLS and CDR2 is YYNGEE. V was cut by 0 bases and J by 0 bases, with 10 bases left in between. The CDR3 consists of 16 residues.

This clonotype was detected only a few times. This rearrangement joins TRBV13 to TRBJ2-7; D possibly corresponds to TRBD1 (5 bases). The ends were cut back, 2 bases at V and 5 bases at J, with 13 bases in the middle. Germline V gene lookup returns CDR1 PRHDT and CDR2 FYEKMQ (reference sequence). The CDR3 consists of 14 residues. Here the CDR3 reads CASSLSQGRDEQYF. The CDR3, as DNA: TGTGCCAGCAGCTTAAGTCAGGGTAGGGACGAGCAGTACTTC.

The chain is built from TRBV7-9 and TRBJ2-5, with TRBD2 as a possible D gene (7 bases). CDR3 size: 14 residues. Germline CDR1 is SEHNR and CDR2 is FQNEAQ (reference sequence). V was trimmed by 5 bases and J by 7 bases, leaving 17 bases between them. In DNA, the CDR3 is TGTGCCAGCAGCCAAGGGGGGGTCCCGGGGACCCAGTACTTC. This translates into CASSQGGVPGTQYF.

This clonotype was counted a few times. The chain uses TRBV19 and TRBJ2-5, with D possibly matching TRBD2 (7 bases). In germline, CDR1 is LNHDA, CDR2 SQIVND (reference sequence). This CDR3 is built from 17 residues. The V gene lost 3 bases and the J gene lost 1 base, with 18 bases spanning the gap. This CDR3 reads CASSILFGGPLQETQYF. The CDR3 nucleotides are TGTGCCAGTAGTATTCTCTTCGGGGGGCCCCTCCAAGAGACCCAGTACTTC.

The CDR3 reads CASSWSGVQETQYF. Written as DNA, the CDR3 is TGCGCCAGCAGCTGGTCTGGGGTGCAAGAGACCCAGTACTTC. The chain carries TRBV5-1 and TRBJ2-5; D is ambiguous. The CDR3 is made up of 14 amino acids. V was trimmed by 3 bases and J by 2 bases, leaving 11 bases between them. The germline CDR1 and CDR2 sequences are SGHRS and YFSETQ.

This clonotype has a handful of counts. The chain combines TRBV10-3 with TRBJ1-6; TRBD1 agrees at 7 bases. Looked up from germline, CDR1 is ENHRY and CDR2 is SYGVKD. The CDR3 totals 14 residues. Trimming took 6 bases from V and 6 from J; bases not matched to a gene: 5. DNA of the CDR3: TGTGCCATCAGGCGGGACAGCCCTAATTCACCCCTCCACTTT. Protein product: CAIRRDSPNSPLHF.

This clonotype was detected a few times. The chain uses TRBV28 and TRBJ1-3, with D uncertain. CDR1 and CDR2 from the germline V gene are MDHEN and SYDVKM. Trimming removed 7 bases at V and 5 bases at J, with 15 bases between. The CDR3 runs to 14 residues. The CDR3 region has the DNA TGTGCCAGCATGTACTCCCAGGCGAGAAACACCATATATTTT. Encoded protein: CASMYSQARNTIYF.

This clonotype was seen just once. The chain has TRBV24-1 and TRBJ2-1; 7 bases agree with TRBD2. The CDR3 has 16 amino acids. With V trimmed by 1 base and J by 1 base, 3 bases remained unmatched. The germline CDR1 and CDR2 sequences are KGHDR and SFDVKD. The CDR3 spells CATSDFGGGSYNEQFF. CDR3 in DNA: TGTGCCACCAGTGATTTTGGGGGGGGGTCCTACAATGAGCAGTTCTTC.

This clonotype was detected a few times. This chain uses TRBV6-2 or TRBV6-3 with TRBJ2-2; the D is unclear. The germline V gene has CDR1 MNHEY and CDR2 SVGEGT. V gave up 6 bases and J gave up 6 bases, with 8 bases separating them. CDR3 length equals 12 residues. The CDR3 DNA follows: TGTGCCAGCAGAAGACCGGCCGGGGAGCTGTTTTTT. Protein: CASRRPAGELFF.

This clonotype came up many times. In DNA, the CDR3 is TGTGCCAGCTCACCCCGGACTAGCGGGAGGAATGAGCAGTTCTTC. Encoded protein: CASSPRTSGRNEQFF. The V and J genes are TRBV18 and TRBJ2-1; 14 bases align to TRBD2. The CDR3 length is 15 residues. V lost 3 bases, J lost 7 bases, and 2 bases stayed unmatched. CDR1 and CDR2 (germline): KGHSH, LQKENI.

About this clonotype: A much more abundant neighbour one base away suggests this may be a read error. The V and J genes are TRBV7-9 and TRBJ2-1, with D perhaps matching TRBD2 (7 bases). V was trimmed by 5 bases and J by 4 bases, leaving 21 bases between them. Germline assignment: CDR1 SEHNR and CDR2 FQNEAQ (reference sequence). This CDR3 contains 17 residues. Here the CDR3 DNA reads TGTGCCAGCAGCCGGATTGGCGGGAGAGGGGGGTACAATGAGCAGTTCTTC. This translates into CASSRIGGRGGYNEQFF.

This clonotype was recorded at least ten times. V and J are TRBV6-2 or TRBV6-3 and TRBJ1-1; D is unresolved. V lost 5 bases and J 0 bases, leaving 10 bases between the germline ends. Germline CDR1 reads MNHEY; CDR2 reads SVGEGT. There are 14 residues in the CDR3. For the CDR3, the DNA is TGTGCCAGCAGTGACCGGGTATTGAACACTGAAGCTTTCTTT. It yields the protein CASSDRVLNTEAFF.

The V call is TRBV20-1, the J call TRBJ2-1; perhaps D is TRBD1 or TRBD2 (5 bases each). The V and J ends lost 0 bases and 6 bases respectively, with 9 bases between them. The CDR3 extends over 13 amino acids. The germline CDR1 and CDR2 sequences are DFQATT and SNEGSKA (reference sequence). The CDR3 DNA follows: TGCAGTGCTAGAGATTGGGGGACCAATGAGCAGTTCTTC. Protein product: CSARDWGTNEQFF.

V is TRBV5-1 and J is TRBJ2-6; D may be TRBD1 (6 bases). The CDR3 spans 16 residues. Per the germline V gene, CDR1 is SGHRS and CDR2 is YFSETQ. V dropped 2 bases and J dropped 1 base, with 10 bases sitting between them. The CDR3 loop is CASSLWDMSGANVLTF. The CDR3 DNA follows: TGCGCCAGCAGCTTATGGGACATGTCTGGGGCCAACGTCCTGACTTTC.

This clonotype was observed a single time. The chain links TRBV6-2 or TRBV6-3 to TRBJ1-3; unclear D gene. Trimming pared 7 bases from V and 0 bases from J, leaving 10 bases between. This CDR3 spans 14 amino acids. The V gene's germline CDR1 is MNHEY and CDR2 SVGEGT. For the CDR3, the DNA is TGTGCCAGCACTCCCACGACCTCTGGAAACACCATATATTTT. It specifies CASTPTTSGNTIYF.

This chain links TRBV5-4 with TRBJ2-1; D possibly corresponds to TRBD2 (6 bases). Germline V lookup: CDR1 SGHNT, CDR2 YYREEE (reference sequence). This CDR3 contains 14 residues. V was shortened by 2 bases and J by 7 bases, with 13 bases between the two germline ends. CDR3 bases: TGTGCCAGCAGCTTCCGGGACGGGGGTAATGAGCAGTTCTTC. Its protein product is CASSFRDGGNEQFF.

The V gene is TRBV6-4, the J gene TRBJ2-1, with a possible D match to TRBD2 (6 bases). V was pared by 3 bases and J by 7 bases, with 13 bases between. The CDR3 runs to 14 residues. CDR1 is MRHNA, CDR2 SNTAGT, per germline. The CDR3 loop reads CASSESGVRNEQFF. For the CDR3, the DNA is TGTGCCAGCAGTGAGTCGGGAGTAAGGAATGAGCAGTTCTTC.

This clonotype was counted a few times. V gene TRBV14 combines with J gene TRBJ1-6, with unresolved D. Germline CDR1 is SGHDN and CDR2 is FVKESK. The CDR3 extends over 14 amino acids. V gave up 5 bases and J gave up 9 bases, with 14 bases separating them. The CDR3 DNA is TGTGCCAGCAGCAACGCGAACAGTTTTTCACCCCTCCACTTT. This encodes CASSNANSFSPLHF.

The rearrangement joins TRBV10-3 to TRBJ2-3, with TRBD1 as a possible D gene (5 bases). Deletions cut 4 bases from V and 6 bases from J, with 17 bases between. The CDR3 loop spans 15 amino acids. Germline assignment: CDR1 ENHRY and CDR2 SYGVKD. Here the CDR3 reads CAISGHRNGADTQYF. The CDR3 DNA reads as TGTGCCATCAGTGGGCACCGGAATGGGGCGGATACGCAGTATTTT.

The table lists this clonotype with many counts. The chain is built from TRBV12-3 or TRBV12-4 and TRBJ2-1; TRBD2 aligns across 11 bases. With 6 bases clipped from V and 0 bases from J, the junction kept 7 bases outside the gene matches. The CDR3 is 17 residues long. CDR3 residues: CASRLAGGSPSYNEQFF. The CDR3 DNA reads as TGTGCCAGCAGGCTAGCGGGAGGTTCTCCCTCCTACAATGAGCAGTTCTTC.

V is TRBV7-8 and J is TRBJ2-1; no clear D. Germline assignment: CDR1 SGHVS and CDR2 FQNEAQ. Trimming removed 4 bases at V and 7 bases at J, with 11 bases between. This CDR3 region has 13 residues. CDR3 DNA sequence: TGTGCCAGCAGCTGGGGTTCCTTTAATGAGCAGTTCTTC. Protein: CASSWGSFNEQFF.

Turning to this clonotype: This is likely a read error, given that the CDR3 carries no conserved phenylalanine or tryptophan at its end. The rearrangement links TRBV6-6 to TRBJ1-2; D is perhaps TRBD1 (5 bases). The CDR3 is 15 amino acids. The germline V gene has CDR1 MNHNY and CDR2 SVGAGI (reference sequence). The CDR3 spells CANSYSGQGGYGYTL. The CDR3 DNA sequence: TGTGCCAACAGTTACTCCGGGCAGGGCGGGTATGGCTACACCCTC.

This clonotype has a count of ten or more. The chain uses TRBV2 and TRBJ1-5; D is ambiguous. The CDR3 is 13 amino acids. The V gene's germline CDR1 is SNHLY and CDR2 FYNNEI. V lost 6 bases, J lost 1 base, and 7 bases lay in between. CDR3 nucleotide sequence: TGTGCCAGCAGATTGGACAGCAATCAGCCCCAGCATTTT. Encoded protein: CASRLDSNQPQHF.

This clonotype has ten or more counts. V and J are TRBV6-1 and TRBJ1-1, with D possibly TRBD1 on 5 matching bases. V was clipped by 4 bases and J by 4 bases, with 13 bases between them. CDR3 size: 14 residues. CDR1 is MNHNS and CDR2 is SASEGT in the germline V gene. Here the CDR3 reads CASSATGRLTEAFF. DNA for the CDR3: TGTGCCAGCAGTGCAACAGGCCGGCTCACTGAAGCTTTCTTT.

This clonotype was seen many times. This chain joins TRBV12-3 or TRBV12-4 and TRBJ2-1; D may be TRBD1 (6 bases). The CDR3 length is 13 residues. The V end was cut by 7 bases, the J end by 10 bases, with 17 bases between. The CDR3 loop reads CASNPTGSREQFF. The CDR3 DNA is TGTGCCAGCAACCCAACAGGGTCGCGGGAGCAGTTCTTC.